What follows describes a single T cell receptor (beta chain). MiXCR, applied by TCRdb to the 5' RACE reads, yields one record per CDR3 protein. The sample has about 720,000 distinct CDR3 sequences, about 18% seen once. The data derive from a study of identical twins. CDR3 length: 17 amino acids. CDR1 and CDR2 from the germline V gene are SGHTA and FQGNSA. The V segment lost 5 bases and the J segment 9 bases; nucleotides outside the gene matches: 17. These data also formed part of another study, on T cells expressing NK-cell markers. From that second work: Most of the eight sequenced donors were HCMV-seropositive; one was seronegative.

The sample taken for sequencing was PBMCs. The sequence came from a young woman in good health. V gene TRBV7-2 combines with J gene TRBJ2-1, with 9 nucleotides matching TRBD2. CDR3 sequence reads: CASSRLPPGTSPTEQFF. DNA of the CDR3: TGTGCCAGCAGCCGTCTCCCACCCGGGACTAGCCCCACTGAGCAGTTCTTC.